Listed here are 7 T cell receptor beta chains from one sample, sequenced in a study of cytomegalovirus exposure and HLA in healthy donors. PCR used 60 Vbeta primers and 13 Jbeta primers. The assay was immunoSEQ multiplex PCR, and TCRdb's table has in-frame clones only and misses some. The data show around 180,000 clones, 79% seen once. The sample comprised PBMCs. The origin of the receptors is a woman in her 40s in good health and CMV-seronegative.

The CDR3 spells CSVAAGLASYEQYF. The CDR3 DNA follows: TGCAGCGTTGCTGCGGGACTAGCCTCCTACGAGCAGTACTTC. This chain joins TRBV29-1 and TRBJ2-7; 9 bases are shared with TRBD2. V lost 4 bases, J lost 0 bases, and 4 bases stayed unmatched. Per the germline V gene, CDR1 is SQVTM and CDR2 is ANQGSEA. This CDR3 spans 14 amino acids.

This chain links TRBV6-6 with TRBJ2-5; TRBD2 is a possible D gene (6 bases). The CDR3 extends over 14 amino acids. CDR1 is MNHNY, CDR2 SVGAGI, per germline (reference sequence). Trimming stripped 0 bases from V and 3 bases from J, with 8 bases between. The CDR3, as DNA: TGTGCCAGCAGTTACTCTGGAGGGGAAGAGACCCAGTACTTC. It codes for CASSYSGGEETQYF.

The rearrangement links TRBV29-1 to TRBJ2-2; tentatively, D is TRBD2 (6 bases). Trimming pared 4 bases from V and 4 bases from J, leaving 13 bases between. The CDR3 length is 14 residues. CDR1 is SQVTM, CDR2 ANQGSEA, per germline. The CDR3 DNA is TGCAGCGTTGGTCAAAGGGGAGGCACCGGGGAGCTGTTTTTT. As protein: CSVGQRGGTGELFF.

The DNA for the CDR3 is TGTGCCATCAGTGAGTCGACGGGGGGCACAGATACGCAGTATTTT. Translated: CAISESTGGTDTQYF. V is TRBV10-3 and J is TRBJ2-3, with D possibly TRBD2 on 6 matching bases. In germline, CDR1 is ENHRY, CDR2 SYGVKD. V lost 0 bases, J lost 1 base, and 8 bases lay in between. The CDR3 totals 15 residues.

This chain uses TRBV29-1 with TRBJ2-7, with 7 positions matching TRBD1. Per germline, CDR1 SQVTM and CDR2 ANQGSEA. The ends lost 3 bases at V and 4 bases at J; junction bases unmatched: 3. The CDR3 has 12 amino acids. CDR3 sequence (DNA): TGCAGCGTTGAGGGGGACAGATACGAGCAGTACTTC. It encodes CSVEGDRYEQYF.

V usage is TRBV27 and J usage is TRBJ2-3, with D possibly being TRBD1 (6 bases). Germline lookup yields CDR1 MNHEY and CDR2 SMNVEV (reference sequence). V lost 7 bases, J lost 6 bases, and 20 bases lay in between. This CDR3 has 15 amino acids. The CDR3 is CASTGTPRASDTQYF. DNA of the CDR3: TGTGCCAGCACCGGGACACCGAGAGCTTCGGATACGCAGTATTTT.

This sequence joins TRBV18 and TRBJ1-5; D is ambiguous. Trimming stripped 2 bases from V and 0 bases from J, with 11 bases between. This CDR3 has 16 amino acids. Germline V gives CDR1 KGHSH, CDR2 LQKENI. The CDR3 loop is CASSPAPPVSNQPQHF. CDR3 nucleotide sequence: TGTGCCAGCTCACCAGCACCACCGGTTAGCAATCAGCCCCAGCATTTT. Complete variable domain (other parts from reference TRBV18 and TRBJ1-5): NAGVMQNPRHLVRRRGQEARLRCSPMKGHSHVYWYRQLPEEGLKFMVYLQKENIIDESGMPKERFSAEFPKEGPSILRIQQVVRGDSAAYFCASSPAPPVSNQPQHFGDGTRLSIL.